These 20 T cell receptor beta chains originate from one sample sequenced in a study of naive and memory T cell subsets. Whole-study findings and limits: Especially in CD8 cells, naive repertoires contained a few larger clonotypes, possibly CD45RA-re-expressing memory cells.

The antigens for these receptors are not known. Both TRBC1 and TRBC2 were covered by a beta constant-region primer of two equimolar oligonucleotides. Nested alpha and beta constant-region primers with the SP2 primer drove four PCR rounds on ligated cDNA. One entry per CDR3 protein results from TCRdb running MiXCR on the UMI-ligation and nested PCR reads. This sample has approximately 150,000 distinct CDR3 sequences, with about 20% found just once. The material sequenced was naive CD8+ T cells from blood. The receptors shown here come from a human donor in good health.

This clonotype has ten or more counts. The genes are TRBV27 and TRBJ1-2; 7 bases are shared with TRBD1. From germline, CDR1 is MNHEY and CDR2 SMNVEV (reference sequence). The CDR3 covers 13 residues. The J segment lost 8 bases and the V segment lost 1 base, leaving 4 bases of the junction unmatched. This chain's CDR3 is CASSLFGRGGYTF. The CDR3 coding sequence is TGTGCCAGCAGTTTATTCGGCAGGGGGGGCTACACCTTC.

This clonotype was detected a few times. The chain has TRBV27 and TRBJ2-1; no firm D call. Germline V gives CDR1 MNHEY, CDR2 SMNVEV (reference sequence). The germline V and J ends were trimmed by 8 bases and 4 bases, with 9 bases remaining between them. The CDR3 runs 12 residues. The CDR3 DNA is TGTGCCAGCGGGTGGGGTTACAATGAGCAGTTCTTC. Translating it yields CASGWGYNEQFF.

The V call is TRBV27, the J call TRBJ2-1, with D perhaps TRBD2 (5 bases). Germline CDR1 reads MNHEY; CDR2 reads SMNVEV (reference sequence). V was trimmed by 4 bases and J by 6 bases, leaving 13 bases between them. CDR3 size: 14 residues. DNA of the CDR3: TGTGCCAGCAGTTCTAGCCCTGGTATCAATGAGCAGTTCTTC. It is translated as CASSSSPGINEQFF.

CDR3 sequence reads: CASSQALDSSYEQYF. The CDR3 DNA is TGCGCCAGCAGCCAGGCTTTGGACAGCTCCTACGAGCAGTACTTC. The chain has TRBV4-3 and TRBJ2-7; D might be TRBD1 (6 bases). Per germline, CDR1 LGHNA and CDR2 YSLEER. The V end lost 3 bases, the J end lost 0 bases, and 12 bases lay between the germline ends. The CDR3 runs 15 residues.

This clonotype occurred a few times. The chain couples TRBV12-3 or TRBV12-4 to TRBJ2-1, with 14 bases matching TRBD2. Germline trimming cut 5 bases from V and 9 bases from J; bases unmatched to any gene: 6. The length of the CDR3 is 15 residues. CDR3 bases: TGTGCCAGCAGTCCGACTAGCGGGAGGGCCGGTGAGCAGTTCTTC. As protein: CASSPTSGRAGEQFF.

This clonotype was observed a handful of times. The chain joins TRBV11-2 to TRBJ2-1; no reliable D call. The V end was cut by 5 bases, the J end by 3 bases, with 5 bases between. The germline V gene encodes CDR1 SGHAT and CDR2 FQNNGV. The CDR3 length is 12 residues. This CDR3 is CASSTRYNEQFF. In nucleotides, the CDR3 is TGTGCCAGCAGCACCCGCTACAATGAGCAGTTCTTC.

The CDR3, as DNA: TGTGCCAGCAGATCGATACAGGATAGCGGCTACACCTTC. Residues: CASRSIQDSGYTF. The chain has TRBV6-5 and TRBJ1-2; D might be TRBD1 (5 bases). V was trimmed by 6 bases and J by 8 bases, leaving 16 bases between them. CDR1 and CDR2 from the germline V gene are MNHEY and SVGAGI. The length of the CDR3 is 13 residues.

This chain uses TRBV12-3 or TRBV12-4 with TRBJ2-4; 8 nucleotides line up with TRBD2. V lost 3 bases to trimming and J lost 11 bases; unmatched junction nucleotides: 6. The CDR3 contains 13 residues. This CDR3 is CASSLILAELQYF. In DNA form, the CDR3 reads TGTGCCAGCAGTTTGATACTAGCGGAGCTTCAGTACTTC.

This clonotype has at least ten counts. CDR3 sequence: CASTLAGEETQYF. CDR3 coding DNA: TGTGCCAGCACCCTAGCGGGAGAGGAGACCCAGTACTTC. V usage is TRBV6-5 and J usage is TRBJ2-5; 10 positions agree with TRBD2. The CDR3 totals 13 residues. The germline V gene encodes CDR1 MNHEY and CDR2 SVGAGI. The J segment lost 5 bases and the V segment lost 7 bases, leaving 4 bases of the junction unmatched.

The CDR3 nucleotides are TGTGCCAGCAGTCCCGGGTTTGAGATGAGAACAGGGTACAATGAGCAGTTCTTC. Protein: CASSPGFEMRTGYNEQFF. The V and J genes are TRBV6-6 and TRBJ2-1; possibly TRBD1 for D (6 bases). With 5 bases removed from V and 4 bases from J, the gap between germline ends came to 24 bases. The CDR3 length is 18 residues. Germline V gives CDR1 MNHNY, CDR2 SVGAGI (reference sequence).

This clonotype was recorded many times. The V gene is TRBV28, the J gene TRBJ1-1, with D possibly being TRBD1 (5 bases). The CDR3 extends over 13 amino acids. Germline V gives CDR1 MDHEN, CDR2 SYDVKM. V shed 6 bases and J shed 3 bases, with 11 bases lying between them. CDR3 DNA: TGTGCCAGCAGGCAGGGTCCGGACACTGAAGCTTTCTTT. Its translation is CASRQGPDTEAFF.

There are a few counts of this clonotype. This CDR3 is CASRGPGAIINEQFF. DNA of the CDR3: TGTGCCAGCAGGGGTCCGGGGGCGATTATTAATGAGCAGTTCTTC. The rearrangement uses TRBV27 and TRBJ2-1; either TRBD1 or TRBD2 may supply D (6 bases each). Trimming pared 6 bases from V and 7 bases from J, leaving 19 bases between. This CDR3 is 15 amino acids long. Germline CDR1 is MNHEY and CDR2 is SMNVEV (reference sequence).

This clonotype was counted a few times. The V and J genes are TRBV15 and TRBJ2-7, with no clear D. Germline V lookup: CDR1 LNHNV, CDR2 YYDKDF (reference sequence). Trimming pared 0 bases from V and 3 bases from J, leaving 15 bases between. The CDR3 is 16 residues long. In DNA form, the CDR3 reads TGTGCCACCAGCAGAGATCTATCCGGCGCCGGCTACGAGCAGTACTTC. Its protein is CATSRDLSGAGYEQYF.

This chain links TRBV4-3 with TRBJ2-3; no reliable D call. Trimming took off 3 bases at V and 3 bases at J, with 10 bases between the two ends. The germline V gene encodes CDR1 LGHNA and CDR2 YSLEER. The CDR3 is made up of 14 amino acids. In DNA, the CDR3 is TGCGCCAGCAGCCATACCTGGGCTACAGATACGCAGTATTTT. Translated, it gives CASSHTWATDTQYF.

The chain joins TRBV6-2 or TRBV6-3 to TRBJ1-5; possibly TRBD1 for D (6 bases). This CDR3 contains 15 residues. V gave up 2 bases and J gave up 2 bases, with 10 bases separating them. CDR1 MNHEY and CDR2 SVGEGT come from the germline V gene. The CDR3 loop reads CASSYVGAGNQPQHF. The CDR3 region has the DNA TGTGCCAGCAGTTACGTGGGGGCGGGCAATCAGCCCCAGCATTTT.

The rearrangement joins TRBV6-5 to TRBJ2-7; D perhaps matches TRBD2 (6 bases). The V end was cut by 6 bases, the J end by 2 bases, with 14 bases between. In germline, CDR1 is MNHEY, CDR2 SVGAGI. The CDR3 sequence is 14 residues long. CDR3 in amino acids: CASRQGGNPYEQYF. Written as DNA, the CDR3 is TGTGCCAGCAGACAAGGCGGGAACCCCTACGAGCAGTACTTC.

This clonotype showed up just a few times. The rearrangement uses TRBV4-1 and TRBJ1-1; 7 bases map to TRBD1. The CDR3 consists of 15 residues. The V segment lost 1 base and the J segment 4 bases; nucleotides outside the gene matches: 6. Germline CDR1 is MGHRA and CDR2 is YSYEKL. CDR3 region: CASSQADRRGTEAFF. The CDR3 region has the DNA TGCGCCAGCAGCCAAGCGGACAGGAGGGGCACTGAAGCTTTCTTT.

V and J are TRBV6-2 or TRBV6-3 and TRBJ2-2; D not resolved. Germline CDR1 MNHEY, CDR2 SVGEGT. The CDR3 consists of 15 residues. Trimming shortened V by 6 bases and J by 6 bases, and 17 bases separated the two germline ends. CDR3 in amino acids: CASSADPGGAGELFF. The CDR3 coding sequence is TGTGCCAGCAGCGCGGACCCCGGCGGCGCCGGGGAGCTGTTTTTT.

This clonotype appeared a few times. The rearrangement joins TRBV12-3 or TRBV12-4 to TRBJ2-5; 11 nucleotides align to TRBD2. The CDR3 length is 15 residues. The ends lost 6 bases at V and 1 base at J; junction bases unmatched: 4. The CDR3 sequence: CASRSGTSGQETQYF. Here the CDR3 DNA reads TGTGCCAGCAGGTCCGGGACTAGCGGCCAAGAGACCCAGTACTTC.

The sample holds a few counts of this clonotype. V gene TRBV5-1 combines with J gene TRBJ1-3; the D is unclear. The CDR3 runs to 14 residues. Looked up from germline, CDR1 is SGHRS and CDR2 is YFSETQ. V was clipped by 6 bases and J by 0 bases, with 10 bases between them. Written as DNA, the CDR3 is TGCGCCAGCACGGACTTCTCCTCTGGAAACACCATATATTTT. It yields the protein CASTDFSSGNTIYF.